Below, one TCR beta chain is given with its context. CDR1 and CDR2 from the germline V gene are KGHSH and LQKENI. J lost 8 bases, V lost 5 bases, and 7 bases had no gene match. The CDR3 totals 13 residues. The sample comes from a study of blood T cell repertoires in COVID-19. Study summary: Sites across the United States, Italy and Spain contributed samples from acute and convalescent COVID-19. PBMCs, B-cell-depleted T cells, or T cells provided the cDNA or gDNA that made up the material.

Source study methods: Amplification of reference gene primers was used by the study to estimate nucleated cell counts. Sequenced by immunoSEQ multiplex PCR; TCRdb stores in-frame clones only, minus some. V, J and clone size are those of that table, while D and trimming were read from the DNA. The sample holds about 330,000 clones, 70% to 90% seen once. The chain combines TRBV18 with TRBJ1-2, with 8 bases aligning to TRBD1. The clonotype comes from a woman aged 45-59 years with active or convalescent COVID-19. Input material: peripheral blood. The chain's CDR3 is CASSMQGAEGYTF. In DNA, the CDR3 is TGTGCCAGCTCAATGCAGGGGGCGGAAGGCTACACCTTC. The full variable domain, in which reference TRBV18 and TRBJ1-2 provide the parts outside the CDR3, is NAGVMQNPRHLVRRRGQEARLRCSPMKGHSHVYWYRQLPEEGLKFMVYLQKENIIDESGMPKERFSAEFPKEGPSILRIQQVVRGDSAAYFCASSMQGAEGYTFGSGTRLTVV.